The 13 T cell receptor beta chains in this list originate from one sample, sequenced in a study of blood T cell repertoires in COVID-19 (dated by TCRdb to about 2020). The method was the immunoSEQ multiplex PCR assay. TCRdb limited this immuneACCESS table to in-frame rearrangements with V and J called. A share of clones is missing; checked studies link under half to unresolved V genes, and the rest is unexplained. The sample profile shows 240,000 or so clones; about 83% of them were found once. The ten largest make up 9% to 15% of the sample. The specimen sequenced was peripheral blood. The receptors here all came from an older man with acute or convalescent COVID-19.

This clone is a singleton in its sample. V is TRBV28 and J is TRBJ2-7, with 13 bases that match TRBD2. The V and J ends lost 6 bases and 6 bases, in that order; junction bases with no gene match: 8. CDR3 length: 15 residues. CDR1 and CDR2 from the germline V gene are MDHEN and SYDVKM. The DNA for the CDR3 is TGTGCCAGCAGCCCCGGACTAGCGGGAGTCTTCGAGCAGTACTTC. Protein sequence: CASSPGLAGVFEQYF.

The CDR3 DNA is TGTGCCAGCAGTTTAGCACGGGAGACTGAAGCTTTCTTT. The encoded protein is CASSLARETEAFF. The rearrangement uses TRBV12-3 or TRBV12-4 and TRBJ1-1; D is unclear. This CDR3 has 13 residues. V was cut by 0 bases and J by 5 bases, with 7 bases left in between.

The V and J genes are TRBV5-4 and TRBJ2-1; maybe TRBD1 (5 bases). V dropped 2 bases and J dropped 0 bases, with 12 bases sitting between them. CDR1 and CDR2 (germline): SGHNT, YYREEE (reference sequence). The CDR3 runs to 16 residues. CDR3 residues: CASSFPQAVSYNEQFF. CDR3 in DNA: TGTGCCAGCAGCTTCCCACAGGCCGTCTCCTACAATGAGCAGTTCTTC. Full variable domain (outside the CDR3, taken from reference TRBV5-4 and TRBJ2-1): ETGVTQSPTHLIKTRGQQVTLRCSSQSGHNTVSWYQQALGQGPQFIFQYYREEENGRGNFPPRFSGLQFPNYSSELNVNALELDDSALYLCASSFPQAVSYNEQFFGPGTRLTVL.

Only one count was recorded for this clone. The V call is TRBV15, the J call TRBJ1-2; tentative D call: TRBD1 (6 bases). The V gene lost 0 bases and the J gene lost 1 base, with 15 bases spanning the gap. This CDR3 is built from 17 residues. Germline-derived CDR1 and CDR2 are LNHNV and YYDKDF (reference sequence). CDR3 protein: CATSRDPTDRLNYGYTF. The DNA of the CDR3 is TGTGCCACCAGCAGAGATCCGACGGACAGACTTAACTATGGCTACACCTTC.

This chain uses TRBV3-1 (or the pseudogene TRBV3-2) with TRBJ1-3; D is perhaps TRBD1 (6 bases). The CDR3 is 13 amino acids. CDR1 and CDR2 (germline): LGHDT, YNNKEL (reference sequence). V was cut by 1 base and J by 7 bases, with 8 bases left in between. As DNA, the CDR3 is TGTGCCAGCAGCCAAGTAAGGGGGAACACCATATATTTT. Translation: CASSQVRGNTIYF.

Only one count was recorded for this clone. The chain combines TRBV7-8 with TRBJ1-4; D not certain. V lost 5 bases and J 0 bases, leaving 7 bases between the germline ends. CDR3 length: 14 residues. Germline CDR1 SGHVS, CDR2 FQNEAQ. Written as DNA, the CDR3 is TGTGCCAGCAGCCGAGGAGCAACTAATGAAAAACTGTTTTTT. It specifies CASSRGATNEKLFF.

The CDR3 protein is CASTPRGGWAEAFF. The CDR3 bases are TGTGCCAGCACCCCCAGGGGCGGGTGGGCTGAAGCTTTCTTT. The chain has TRBV28 and TRBJ1-1; possibly TRBD1 for D (6 bases). CDR1 is MDHEN, CDR2 SYDVKM, per germline. CDR3 length equals 14 residues. V was clipped by 7 bases and J by 6 bases, with 18 bases between them. The full variable domain, rest sourced from reference TRBV28 and TRBJ1-1, is DVKVTQSSRYLVKRTGEKVFLECVQDMDHENMFWYRQDPGLGLRLIYFSYDVKMKEKGDIPEGYSVSREKKERFSLILESASTNQTSMYLCASTPRGGWAEAFFGQGTRLTVV.

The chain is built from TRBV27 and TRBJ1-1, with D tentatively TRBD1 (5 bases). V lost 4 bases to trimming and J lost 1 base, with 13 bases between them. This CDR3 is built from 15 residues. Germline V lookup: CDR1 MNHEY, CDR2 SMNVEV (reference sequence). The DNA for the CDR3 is TGTGCCAGCAGTTCCCCGGGAGGGGCGAACACTGAAGCTTTCTTT. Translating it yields CASSSPGGANTEAFF.

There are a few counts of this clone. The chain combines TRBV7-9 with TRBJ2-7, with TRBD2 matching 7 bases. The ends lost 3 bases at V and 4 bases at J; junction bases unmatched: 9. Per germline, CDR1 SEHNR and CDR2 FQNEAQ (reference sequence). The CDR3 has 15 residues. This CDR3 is CASSLLGGYAYEQYF. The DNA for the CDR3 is TGTGCCAGCAGCTTGCTCGGGGGGTACGCTTACGAGCAGTACTTC.

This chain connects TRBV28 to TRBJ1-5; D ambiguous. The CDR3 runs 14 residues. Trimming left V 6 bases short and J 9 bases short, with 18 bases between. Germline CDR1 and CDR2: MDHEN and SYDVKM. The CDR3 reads CASRLSGAATPQHF. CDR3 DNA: TGTGCCAGCAGACTCTCAGGTGCCGCCACGCCCCAGCATTTT.

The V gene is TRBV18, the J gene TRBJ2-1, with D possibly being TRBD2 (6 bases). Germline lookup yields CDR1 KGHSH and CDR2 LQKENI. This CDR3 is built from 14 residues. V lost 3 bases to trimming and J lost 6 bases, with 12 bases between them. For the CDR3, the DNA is TGTGCCAGCTCACCGGAGGGTCTAGGCAATGAGCAGTTCTTC. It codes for CASSPEGLGNEQFF.

In DNA form, the CDR3 reads TGCGCCAGCAGCTTCGGGACAGGGTCAATGAACACTGAAGCTTTCTTT. It translates to CASSFGTGSMNTEAFF. This sequence joins TRBV5-1 and TRBJ1-1, with 9 positions matching TRBD1. Germline CDR1 and CDR2: SGHRS and YFSETQ. Trimming removed 2 bases from V and 0 bases from J; junction bases left unmatched: 5. This CDR3 spans 16 amino acids.

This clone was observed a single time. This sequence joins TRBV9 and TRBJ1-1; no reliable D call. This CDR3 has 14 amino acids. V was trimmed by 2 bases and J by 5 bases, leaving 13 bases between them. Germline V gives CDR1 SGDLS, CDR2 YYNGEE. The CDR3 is CASSVGELGTEAFF. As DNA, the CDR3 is TGTGCCAGCAGCGTCGGGGAGTTGGGTACTGAAGCTTTCTTT.